This TCR beta chain was found in a study of post-analysis software for immune sequencing data. TCR beta cDNA libraries had unique molecular identifiers. From the PCR reads, TCRdb called clonotypes with MiXCR, one entry per CDR3 protein. The profile covers 650,000 to 850,000 distinct CDR3 sequences, with 46% appearing a single time and roughly 4.9% taken by the ten largest. The CDR3 loop spans 16 amino acids. Trimming removed 7 bases from V and 3 bases from J; junction bases left unmatched: 12. CDR1 and CDR2 (germline): ENHRY, SYGVKD. Study findings and constraints: When patients were compared with controls, roughly five TRBV segments were more frequent, TRBV5-6, TRBV5-1 and TRBV20-1 among them.

Note on this clonotype: Its antigen is unknown.

The specimen sequenced was blood. This sequence was found in a girl between 10 and 17 years old with multiple sclerosis. The chain carries TRBV10-3 and TRBJ2-7; 10 bases match TRBD1. This chain's CDR3 is CAIMGGPGQGYYEQYF. The CDR3 DNA reads as TGTGCCATCATGGGAGGTCCGGGACAGGGGTACTACGAGCAGTACTTC.